This T cell receptor (beta chain) was sequenced for a study of blood T cell repertoires in COVID-19. CDR3 length: 15 residues. Germline V gives CDR1 SNHLY, CDR2 FYNNEI. Trimming left V 3 bases short and J 4 bases short, with 13 bases between. Seattle's cohort entered during active infection and was followed longitudinally. The assay was immunoSEQ multiplex PCR, and TCRdb's table has in-frame clones only and misses some. The sample carries 450,000 or so clones, around nine tenths recorded once. The sample holds one count of this clone. V gene TRBV2 combines with J gene TRBJ1-3, with D possibly TRBD1 on 5 matching bases. The sample consisted of peripheral blood. The TCR was taken from a man aged 18 to 30 with COVID-19, enrolled during active disease. The chain's CDR3 is CASSDPGSLGNTIYF. Here the CDR3 DNA reads TGTGCCAGCAGTGACCCAGGGTCCCTAGGAAACACCATATATTTT. Using reference TRBV2 and TRBJ1-3 for the parts outside the CDR3, the full variable domain is EPEVTQTPSHQVTQMGQEVILRCVPISNHLYFYWYRQILGQKVEFLVSFYNNEISEKSEIFDDQFSVERPDGSNFTLKIRSTKLEDSAMYFCASSDPGSLGNTIYFGEGSWLTVV.